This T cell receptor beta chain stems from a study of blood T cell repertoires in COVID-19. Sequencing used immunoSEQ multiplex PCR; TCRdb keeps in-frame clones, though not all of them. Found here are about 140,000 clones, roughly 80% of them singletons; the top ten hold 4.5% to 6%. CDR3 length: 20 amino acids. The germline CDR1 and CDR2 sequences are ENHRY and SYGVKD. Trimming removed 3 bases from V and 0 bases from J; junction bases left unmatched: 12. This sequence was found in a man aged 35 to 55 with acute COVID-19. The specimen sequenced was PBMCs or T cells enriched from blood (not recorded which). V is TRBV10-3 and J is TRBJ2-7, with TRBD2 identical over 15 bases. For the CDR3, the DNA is TGTGCCATCAGTGACCCCTTGGGGACTAGCGGGGGGTCTAGCTCCTACGAGCAGTACTTC. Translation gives CAISDPLGTSGGSSSYEQYF.